This entry lists 32 T cell receptor beta chains sequenced from one sample in a study of blood T cells in healthy people across ages. Then a second PCR, running about 7 to 11 cycles, was carried out with a sample-barcoded 5' primer and a J-beta primer mix. TCRdb passed the 5' RACE reads through MiXCR, listing each CDR3 protein once. Here the sample spans some 800,000 distinct CDR3 sequences, 40% to 50% being singletons. Input material: blood. All receptors come from a man between 60 and 75 years old in good health.

This clonotype has more than one count but fewer than ten. V and J are TRBV4-1 and TRBJ1-2; tentatively, D is TRBD1 (5 bases). Germline CDR1 reads MGHRA; CDR2 reads YSYEKL. Trimming pared 0 bases from V and 5 bases from J, leaving 13 bases between. This CDR3 has 15 residues. CDR3: CASSQEGTGLYGYTF. The CDR3 DNA reads TGCGCCAGCAGCCAAGAAGGGACGGGGCTTTATGGCTACACCTTC.

A few counts support this clonotype. The J gene is TRBJ1-2, the V gene TRBV4-3, with 10 bases identical to TRBD1. V lost 4 bases, J lost 4 bases, and 18 bases stayed unmatched. Germline V gene lookup returns CDR1 LGHNA and CDR2 YSLEER. The CDR3 is made up of 19 amino acids. CDR3 residues: CASSRTKDRGGVTGYGYTF. CDR3 bases: TGCGCCAGCAGCCGGACGAAGGACAGGGGGGGGGTTACTGGCTATGGCTACACCTTC.

This clonotype was observed a single time. The gene calls are TRBV7-9 and TRBJ2-1, with unresolved D. Per the germline V gene, CDR1 is SEHNR and CDR2 is FQNEAQ (reference sequence). The CDR3 spans 14 residues. V lost 1 base and J 4 bases, leaving 8 bases between the germline ends. The CDR3 region is CASSLEVTYNEQFF. In DNA, the CDR3 is TGTGCCAGCAGCTTAGAGGTCACGTACAATGAGCAGTTCTTC. Based on the CDR3 plus reference TRBV7-9 and TRBJ2-1, the full variable domain is DTGVSQNPRHKITKRGQNVTFRCDPISEHNRLYWYRQTLGQGPEFLTYFQNEAQLEKSRLLSDRFSAERPKGSFSTLEIQRTEQGDSAMYLCASSLEVTYNEQFFGPGTRLTVL.

In its sample, this clonotype was seen many times. The chain combines TRBV9 with TRBJ2-2; D is undetermined. The germline CDR1 and CDR2 sequences are SGDLS and YYNGEE. The CDR3 sequence is 13 residues long. Trimming removed 0 bases at V and 4 bases at J, with 4 bases between. The CDR3 DNA sequence: TGTGCCAGCAGCGTAGTCCCCACCGGGGAGCTGTTTTTT. This gives the protein CASSVVPTGELFF.

This chain uses TRBV10-3 with TRBJ2-5, with unresolved D. This CDR3 has 14 residues. CDR1 is ENHRY, CDR2 SYGVKD, per germline. Trimming removed 3 bases from V and 11 bases from J, with 19 bases in between. The chain's CDR3 is CAISEGVSLNEQYF. Written as DNA, the CDR3 is TGTGCCATCAGTGAAGGAGTCTCCCTCAATGAGCAGTACTTC.

The table lists this clonotype with a few counts. The chain employs TRBV15 and TRBJ2-7; the D gene is possibly TRBD2 (7 bases). Trimming removed 4 bases from V and 6 bases from J, with 16 bases in between. The CDR3 totals 14 residues. Germline CDR1 reads LNHNV; CDR2 reads YYDKDF (reference sequence). The CDR3 region is CATSTHREGGEQYF. The DNA for the CDR3 is TGTGCCACCAGCACCCACAGGGAGGGTGGCGAGCAGTACTTC.

The rearrangement joins TRBV20-1 to TRBJ1-1; 7 bases fit TRBD1. J gave up 6 bases and V 5 bases, and 12 bases lay outside the gene matches. Germline V gene data show CDR1 as DFQATT and CDR2 as SNEGSKA (reference sequence). The CDR3 has 14 amino acids. The CDR3 nucleotides read TGCAGTGCTCGTCTAGACAGGGTTTACTCTGAAGCTTTCTTT. It yields the protein CSARLDRVYSEAFF.

The table lists this clonotype with many counts. The chain carries TRBV29-1 and TRBJ2-7; no clear D. Germline values: CDR1 SQVTM, CDR2 ANQGSEA. V lost 6 bases and J 0 bases, leaving 9 bases between the germline ends. The CDR3 length is 12 residues. The CDR3 DNA reads TGCAGCGTAAGGGTAGGCTCCTACGAGCAGTACTTC. Protein: CSVRVGSYEQYF.

This clonotype was counted many times. The V gene is TRBV7-9, the J gene TRBJ1-4; D remains ambiguous. CDR1 and CDR2 (germline): SEHNR, FQNEAQ (reference sequence). With 1 base removed from V and 4 bases from J, the gap between germline ends came to 7 bases. This CDR3 is 14 amino acids long. The CDR3 DNA reads as TGTGCCAGCAGCTTAGATTACGATAATGAAAAACTGTTTTTT. It specifies CASSLDYDNEKLFF.

This chain uses TRBV28 with TRBJ2-3; no clear D gene. V gave up 4 bases and J gave up 5 bases, with 16 bases separating them. The CDR3 consists of 15 residues. CDR1 and CDR2 from the germline V gene are MDHEN and SYDVKM. Here the CDR3 reads CASSSYPQLGDTQYF. The CDR3 bases are TGTGCCAGCAGTTCCTACCCGCAACTCGGAGATACGCAGTATTTT.

Points on this clonotype: A read error may account for a junction end that differs from germline. V is TRBV2 and J is TRBJ1-2; TRBD1 matches at 9 bases. This CDR3 comprises 13 residues. CDR1 and CDR2 from the germline V gene are SNHLY and FYNNEI. DNA of the CDR3: TGTGCCAGAACCGGGACAGGGCCATATGACTACACCTTC. Residues: CARTGTGPYDYTF. Full variable domain (rest looked up from reference TRBV2 and TRBJ1-2): EPEVTQTPSHQVTQMGQEVILRCVPISNHLYFYWYRQILGQKVEFLVSFYNNEISEKSEIFDDQFSVERPDGSNFTLKIRSTKLEDSAMYFCARTGTGPYDYTFGSGTRLTVV.

In its sample, this clonotype was seen once. The chain employs TRBV20-1 and TRBJ1-5, with 7 bases fitting TRBD1. This CDR3 spans 14 amino acids. Germline trimming cut 3 bases from V and 5 bases from J; bases unmatched to any gene: 7. Germline V gene sequence: CDR1 DFQATT, CDR2 SNEGSKA (reference sequence). The CDR3 bases are TGCAGTGCTAGGGATGACAGGGACTATCAGCCCCAGCATTTT. Its protein product is CSARDDRDYQPQHF.

Details on this clonotype: This clone may be a read error of a much larger clone one base away. The rearrangement uses TRBV11-3 and TRBJ2-3; 7 nucleotides agree with TRBD2. Per the germline V gene, CDR1 is SGHNT and CDR2 is YENEEA. The length of the CDR3 is 13 residues. With V trimmed by 8 bases and J by 2 bases, 4 bases remained unmatched. The CDR3 DNA reads TGTGCCAGCGCAAGCGGGGACACAGATACGCAGTATTTT. This gives the protein CASASGDTDTQYF.

This clonotype was detected a few times. The V gene is TRBV5-5, the J gene TRBJ1-2; the D is unclear. This CDR3 has 13 residues. From germline, CDR1 is SGHKS and CDR2 YYEKEE (reference sequence). The V end was cut by 2 bases, the J end by 4 bases, with 9 bases between. CDR3 in amino acids: CASSLSASYGYTF. CDR3 in DNA: TGTGCCAGCAGCTTATCGGCATCCTATGGCTACACCTTC.

This clonotype was counted between two and nine times. J is TRBJ2-4 and V is TRBV20-1; 8 bases match TRBD1. The J call may be in error: the DNA end matches TRBJ2-7 better. This CDR3 region has 14 residues. Germline CDR1 DFQATT, CDR2 SNEGSKA (reference sequence). CDR3 in DNA: TGCAGTGCCCGCAGCAGGACAGGGAACCACGAGCAGTACTTC. This sequence encodes CSARSRTGNHEQYF.

This clonotype was seen at least ten times. V and J are TRBV6-1 and TRBJ2-1; 10 nucleotides align to TRBD1. The ends lost 7 bases at V and 5 bases at J; junction bases unmatched: 5. The CDR3 runs 14 residues. The germline V gene has CDR1 MNHNS and CDR2 SASEGT. The CDR3, as DNA: TGTGCCAGCATGAGGGACAGGGGCAACAATGAGCAGTTCTTC. This sequence encodes CASMRDRGNNEQFF.

V and J are TRBV5-1 and TRBJ2-7; the match to TRBD2 covers 8 bases. This CDR3 spans 14 amino acids. Germline V gene sequence: CDR1 SGHRS, CDR2 YFSETQ. J gave up 2 bases and V 3 bases, and 4 bases lay outside the gene matches. CDR3 sequence reads: CASSSREGTYEQYF. The DNA of the CDR3 is TGCGCCAGCAGCTCTCGGGAGGGTACCTACGAGCAGTACTTC.

This clonotype was counted a single time. The V and J genes are TRBV12-3 or TRBV12-4 and TRBJ2-5; D may be TRBD2 (6 bases). V was pared by 3 bases and J by 3 bases, with 11 bases between. There are 14 residues in the CDR3. In nucleotides, the CDR3 is TGTGCCAGCAGTTTCGGGGGAGGTGAAGAGACCCAGTACTTC. Protein sequence: CASSFGGGEETQYF.

The chain joins TRBV20-1 to TRBJ1-5; D remains unclear. Germline values: CDR1 DFQATT, CDR2 SNEGSKA (reference sequence). There are 12 residues in the CDR3. Trimming pared 6 bases from V and 7 bases from J, leaving 13 bases between. CDR3 bases: TGCAGTGCCGGGGATGGTGGGCAGCCCCAGCATTTT. It translates to CSAGDGGQPQHF.

This clonotype occurred many times. This sequence joins TRBV29-1 and TRBJ2-7; D is possibly TRBD1 (5 bases). Trimming took off 0 bases at V and 7 bases at J, with 19 bases between the two ends. Germline-derived CDR1 and CDR2 are SQVTM and ANQGSEA. The CDR3 contains 15 residues. CDR3 in amino acids: CSVEESRRPSGEQYF. As DNA, the CDR3 is TGCAGCGTTGAAGAGTCACGCAGGCCCTCAGGGGAGCAGTACTTC.

The chain recombines TRBV5-1 with TRBJ2-7; 8 bases align to TRBD1. Trimming removed 4 bases from V and 3 bases from J; junction bases left unmatched: 6. Germline V CDR1 and CDR2: SGHRS, YFSETQ. The length of the CDR3 is 14 residues. The CDR3 here is CASSGGQGYYEQYF. In nucleotides, the CDR3 is TGCGCCAGCAGCGGAGGACAGGGCTACTACGAGCAGTACTTC.

V and J are TRBV27 and TRBJ1-2; 8 nucleotides align to TRBD1. CDR1 and CDR2 (germline): MNHEY, SMNVEV (reference sequence). Germline trimming cut 3 bases from V and 8 bases from J; bases unmatched to any gene: 5. CDR3 length: 13 amino acids. The CDR3 DNA sequence: TGTGCCAGCAGTTTCCTCGGGGACAGGGGCTACACCTTC. It is translated as CASSFLGDRGYTF.

The genes are TRBV7-2 and TRBJ1-4; D is unresolved. Trimming shortened V by 5 bases and J by 7 bases, and 11 bases separated the two germline ends. The CDR3 totals 13 residues. CDR1 and CDR2 from the germline V gene are SGHTA and FQGNSA. This chain's CDR3 is CASSLRDGEKLFF. The DNA for the CDR3 is TGTGCCAGCAGCCTCCGTGACGGTGAAAAACTGTTTTTT.

There are a few counts of this clonotype. The V and J genes are TRBV6-1 and TRBJ2-4; TRBD1 agrees at 7 bases. The CDR3 spans 13 residues. CDR1 is MNHNS and CDR2 is SASEGT in the germline V gene. The J segment lost 8 bases and the V segment lost 7 bases, leaving 8 bases of the junction unmatched. The DNA for the CDR3 is TGTGCCAGCAAATTAAACAGGGGTGACATTCAGTACTTC. As protein: CASKLNRGDIQYF.

This clonotype was picked up a small number of times. This chain's CDR3 is CASSSTMAPNTEAFF. The CDR3 DNA follows: TGCGCCAGCAGCAGCACAATGGCCCCGAACACTGAAGCTTTCTTT. V gene TRBV5-1 combines with J gene TRBJ1-1; D is unclear. V lost 4 bases, J lost 1 base, and 14 bases lay in between. This CDR3 is built from 15 residues. CDR1 SGHRS and CDR2 YFSETQ come from the germline V gene. Full variable domain (outside the CDR3, taken from reference TRBV5-1 and TRBJ1-1): KAGVTQTPRYLIKTRGQQVTLSCSPISGHRSVSWYQQTPGQGLQFLFEYFSETQRNKGNFPGRFSGRQFSNSRSEMNVSTLELGDSALYLCASSSTMAPNTEAFFGQGTRLTVV.

The rearrangement joins TRBV6-1 to TRBJ2-1, with D possibly TRBD2 on 5 matching bases. Germline CDR1 MNHNS, CDR2 SASEGT. The CDR3 length is 16 residues. The V and J ends lost 0 bases and 8 bases respectively, with 17 bases between them. CDR3 residues: CASSEALGSSRDEQFF. The DNA for the CDR3 is TGTGCCAGCAGTGAAGCGTTGGGGAGCTCTAGAGATGAGCAGTTCTTC.

This sequence joins TRBV7-2 and TRBJ2-7, with 10 bases identical to TRBD1. The length of the CDR3 is 16 residues. CDR1 is SGHTA, CDR2 FQGNSA, per germline. With V trimmed by 1 base and J by 7 bases, 10 bases remained unmatched. Written as DNA, the CDR3 is TGTGCCAGCAGCTTAGAAGGGACAGGGGCATACAATGAGCAGTACTTC. This sequence encodes CASSLEGTGAYNEQYF.

V is TRBV6-6 and J is TRBJ2-7; D tentatively reads TRBD1 or TRBD2 (6 bases each). CDR3 size: 14 residues. Germline V CDR1 and CDR2: MNHNY, SVGAGI (reference sequence). V gave up 8 bases and J gave up 7 bases, with 21 bases separating them. CDR3 loop: CASGGTIQGNEQYF. The CDR3 DNA is TGTGCCAGCGGGGGGACAATCCAGGGGAATGAGCAGTACTTC.

Many counts were recorded for this clonotype. This chain uses TRBV14 with TRBJ1-2; TRBD1 agrees at 8 bases. V lost 0 bases to trimming and J lost 5 bases; unmatched junction nucleotides: 2. Germline V CDR1 and CDR2: SGHDN, FVKESK. The CDR3 length is 14 residues. The CDR3 protein is CASSQETGAYGYTF. DNA of the CDR3: TGTGCCAGCAGCCAAGAGACAGGGGCATATGGCTACACCTTC.

With respect to this clonotype: Compared with germline, one end of the junction differs, possibly owing to a read error. This chain connects TRBV5-1 to TRBJ2-5, with D perhaps given as TRBD1 or TRBD2 (6 bases each). The CDR3 runs 17 residues. Germline CDR1 is SGHRS and CDR2 is YFSETQ. The CDR3, as DNA: TGCGCTAGCAGCTGGGGGGCAGGCCCCCGACATGCGGATGAGCAGTACTTC. Translated, it gives CASSWGAGPRHADEQYF.

The chain is built from TRBV27 and TRBJ1-2; D is perhaps TRBD1 (5 bases). CDR3 length: 13 amino acids. Per the germline V gene, CDR1 is MNHEY and CDR2 is SMNVEV (reference sequence). V was cut by 1 base and J by 11 bases, with 14 bases left in between. CDR3 protein: CASSLYMDMRYTF. The CDR3 DNA reads as TGTGCCAGCAGTTTATATATGGACATGCGTTACACCTTC.

The chain links TRBV7-9 to TRBJ1-2; 10 bases agree with TRBD1. The CDR3 consists of 14 residues. Per the germline V gene, CDR1 is SEHNR and CDR2 is FQNEAQ (reference sequence). Unmatched junction bases numbered 3, after V lost 0 bases and J lost 8 bases. Written as DNA, the CDR3 is TGTGCCAGCAGCTTAGCGACAGGGGGCTTGGGCTACACCTTC. It encodes CASSLATGGLGYTF.